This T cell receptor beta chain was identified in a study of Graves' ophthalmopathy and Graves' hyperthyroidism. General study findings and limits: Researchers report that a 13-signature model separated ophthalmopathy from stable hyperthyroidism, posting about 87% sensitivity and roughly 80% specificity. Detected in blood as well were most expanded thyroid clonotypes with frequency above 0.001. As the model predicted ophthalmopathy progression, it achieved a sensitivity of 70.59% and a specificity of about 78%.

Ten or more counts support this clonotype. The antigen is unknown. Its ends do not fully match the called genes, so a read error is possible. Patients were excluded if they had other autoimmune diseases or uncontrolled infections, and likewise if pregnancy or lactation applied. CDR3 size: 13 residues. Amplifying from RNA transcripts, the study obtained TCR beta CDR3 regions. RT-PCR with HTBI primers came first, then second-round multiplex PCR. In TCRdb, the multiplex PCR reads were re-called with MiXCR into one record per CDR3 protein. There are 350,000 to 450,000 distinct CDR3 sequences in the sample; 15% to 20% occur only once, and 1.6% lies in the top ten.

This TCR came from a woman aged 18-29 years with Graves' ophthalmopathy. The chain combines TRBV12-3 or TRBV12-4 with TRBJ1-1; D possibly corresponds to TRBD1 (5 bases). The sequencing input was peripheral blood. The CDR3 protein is CASSIAGGTEAFF. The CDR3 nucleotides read TGTGCCAGCAGTATAGCCGGGGGCACTGAAGCTTTCTTT.